Below, 25 T cell receptor beta chains from the same sample are listed, as sequenced in a study of blood T cells in healthy people across ages. A second PCR, run for roughly 7 to 11 cycles, used a sample-barcoded 5' primer plus a J-beta primer mix. MiXCR, run by TCRdb on the 5' RACE reads, gives a single entry per CDR3 protein. The sample lists 1.5 million to 2 million distinct CDR3 sequences, about two fifths occurring once. The sample comprised blood. The receptors originated from a human donor in good health.

The chain couples TRBV30 to TRBJ1-2; a weak D match, TRBD1 (6 bases). The CDR3 extends over 12 amino acids. Trimming removed 5 bases from V and 3 bases from J, with 10 bases in between. Looked up from germline, CDR1 is GTSNPN and CDR2 is SVGIG (reference sequence). CDR3 nucleotides: TGTGCCTGGGCGGACAGTCACTATGGCTACACCTTC. Translation: CAWADSHYGYTF.

This clonotype occurred a few times. The chain carries TRBV7-2 and TRBJ1-4, with TRBD1 matching 7 bases. Looked up from germline, CDR1 is SGHTA and CDR2 is FQGNSA. This CDR3 region has 14 residues. The junction had 8 bases not matched to a gene; V was cut back by 5 bases and J by 8 bases. CDR3 bases: TGTGCCAGCAGCCCCGTAGCGACAGGGGAAAAACTGTTTTTT. Protein product: CASSPVATGEKLFF.

This rearrangement joins TRBV12-3 or TRBV12-4 to TRBJ1-2; 8 bases map to TRBD1. J was trimmed by 3 bases and V by 6 bases; bases with no gene match: 6. The CDR3 is 14 amino acids. CDR3 in amino acids: CASRPPGGYYGYTF. CDR3 coding DNA: TGTGCCAGCAGGCCTCCAGGGGGCTACTATGGCTACACCTTC.

This clonotype was seen repeatedly, ten times or more. The rearrangement uses TRBV29-1 and TRBJ2-5, with D maybe TRBD2 (6 bases). The CDR3 is 14 residues long. Trimming cost V 1 base and J 1 base, with 10 bases left between them. Germline loops: CDR1 SQVTM, CDR2 ANQGSEA. The CDR3 DNA reads TGCAGCGTTGAAGTGGGGAGGTTCCAAGAGACCCAGTACTTC. Its translation is CSVEVGRFQETQYF.

The CDR3 here is CASSLWGFEGTQYF. The DNA of the CDR3 is TGTGCCAGCAGCCTCTGGGGTTTCGAAGGGACCCAGTACTTC. V and J are TRBV7-6 and TRBJ2-5, with D unresolved. The CDR3 has 14 amino acids. Germline CDR1 reads SGHVS; CDR2 reads FNYEAQ. With 5 bases removed from V and 7 bases from J, the gap between germline ends came to 17 bases.

The chain recombines TRBV9 with TRBJ2-1, with 11 positions matching TRBD2. Germline assignment: CDR1 SGDLS and CDR2 YYNGEE. The J segment lost 10 bases and the V segment lost 2 bases, leaving 2 bases of the junction unmatched. This CDR3 is 13 amino acids long. CDR3 region: CASSVLAGGEQFF. The CDR3 coding sequence is TGTGCCAGCAGCGTTCTAGCGGGGGGCGAGCAGTTCTTC.

The V gene is TRBV4-1, the J gene TRBJ2-3, with a tentative D call TRBD2 (5 bases). The CDR3 has 14 amino acids. The V end lost 4 bases, the J end lost 9 bases, and 17 bases lay between the germline ends. Germline V gene sequence: CDR1 MGHRA, CDR2 YSYEKL. This CDR3 is CASSPVGDLATQYF. The DNA of the CDR3 is TGCGCCAGCAGCCCAGTCGGGGATCTCGCGACGCAGTATTTT.

This clonotype appeared a few times. Germline is not matched at one junction end, which may reflect a read error. CDR3 sequence reads: CASSLAGQSSEQYF. CDR3 sequence (DNA): TGTGCCAGCAGCTTAGCGGGCCAGTCCTCCGAGCAGTACTTC. This sequence joins TRBV7-2 and TRBJ2-7, with D unclear. CDR1 is SGHTA and CDR2 is FQGNSA in the germline V gene. The CDR3 totals 14 residues. The whole variable domain, remainder taken from reference TRBV7-2 and TRBJ2-7, is GAGVSQSPSNKVTEKGKDVELRCDPISGHTALYWYRQSLGQGLEFLIYFQGNSAPDKSGLPSDRFSAERTGGSVSTLTIQRTQQEDSAVYLCASSLAGQSSEQYFGPGTRLTVT.

V is TRBV29-1 and J is TRBJ1-1; tentatively, D is TRBD1 (6 bases). The CDR3 length is 14 residues. Germline V gene data show CDR1 as SQVTM and CDR2 as ANQGSEA. V was cut by 3 bases and J by 1 base, with 12 bases left in between. Here the CDR3 reads CSVDRWDTNTEAFF. Written as DNA, the CDR3 is TGCAGCGTTGATCGTTGGGACACGAACACTGAAGCTTTCTTT.

The CDR3 nucleotides read TGTGCCAGCAGCCCCCAAGAGGGCCTCCACTTT. Amino acids: CASSPQEGLHF. The chain carries TRBV2 and TRBJ1-6; D call uncertain. The CDR3 runs 11 residues. The V gene's germline CDR1 is SNHLY and CDR2 FYNNEI. V lost 6 bases and J lost 15, with 12 bases in between.

V usage is TRBV11-2 and J usage is TRBJ2-3, with D uncertain. The CDR3 has 13 residues. Trimming left V 4 bases short and J 4 bases short, with 9 bases between. CDR1 is SGHAT and CDR2 is FQNNGV in the germline V gene. The CDR3 loop reads CASSSIPPDTQYF. CDR3 sequence (DNA): TGTGCCAGCAGCTCCATCCCGCCAGATACGCAGTATTTT. Together with reference TRBV11-2 and TRBJ2-3, the CDR3 gives the full variable domain: EAGVAQSPRYKIIEKRQSVAFWCNPISGHATLYWYQQILGQGPKLLIQFQNNGVVDDSQLPKDRFSAERLKGVDSTLKIQPAKLEDSAVYLCASSSIPPDTQYFGPGTRLTVL.

This clonotype has at least ten counts. This chain uses TRBV6-2 or TRBV6-3 with TRBJ2-7; the match to TRBD2 covers 11 bases. The CDR3 has 17 amino acids. Trimming at V came to 4 bases and at J to 3 bases, leaving 11 bases not matched to a gene. Germline CDR1 and CDR2: MNHEY and SVGEGT. CDR3 protein: CASSFPGLAVGLYEQYF. The CDR3 DNA is TGTGCCAGCAGTTTCCCGGGACTAGCGGTAGGACTCTACGAGCAGTACTTC.

The rearrangement joins TRBV20-1 to TRBJ2-7; possible D gene TRBD2, 6 bases. CDR1 and CDR2 (germline): DFQATT, SNEGSKA (reference sequence). V dropped 0 bases and J dropped 3 bases, with 12 bases sitting between them. The CDR3 is 14 residues long. CDR3 coding DNA: TGCAGTGCTAGAGATATGGCTAGCGACTACGAGCAGTACTTC. Amino acid sequence: CSARDMASDYEQYF.

This clonotype was observed many times. Compared with germline, one end of the junction differs, possibly owing to a read error. The rearrangement joins TRBV4-1 to TRBJ2-7; no clear D. Germline values: CDR1 MGHRA, CDR2 YSYEKL. This CDR3 contains 13 residues. The CDR3 nucleotides read TGTGCCAGCAGCCAGGTTAGCTCCTACGAGCAGTACTTC. This gives the protein CASSQVSSYEQYF.

Comments on this clonotype: Just one base apart from a much larger clone, this may be a read error. The chain combines TRBV29-1 with TRBJ2-7; 8 positions match TRBD2. J was trimmed by 7 bases and V by 3 bases; bases with no gene match: 14. CDR1 and CDR2 (germline): SQVTM, ANQGSEA. The CDR3 is 15 amino acids. The CDR3 DNA reads TGCAGCGTTGACGATGGGCGGGGGGCCGTCGATGAGCAGTACTTC. This sequence encodes CSVDDGRGAVDEQYF.

V and J are TRBV20-1 and TRBJ1-1; D might be TRBD1 (5 bases). The V gene lost 6 bases and the J gene lost 1 base, with 12 bases spanning the gap. The CDR3 has 13 residues. Germline CDR1 DFQATT, CDR2 SNEGSKA (reference sequence). Here the CDR3 reads CSANRFQNTEAFF. The CDR3 region has the DNA TGCAGTGCAAACAGGTTCCAGAACACTGAAGCTTTCTTT.

This clonotype showed up just a few times. A read error may produce the germline difference seen at one junction end. V is TRBV15 and J is TRBJ2-1; 10 nucleotides align to TRBD2. This CDR3 region has 18 residues. CDR1 and CDR2 from the germline V gene are LNHNV and YYDKDF (reference sequence). The CDR3 bases are TGTGCCACCAGCACCGCCTGGACTAGCGGCACTTCCTCCAATGAGCAGTTCTTC. Its translation is CATSTAWTSGTSSNEQFF.

In its sample, this clonotype was seen a few times. The rearrangement joins TRBV15 to TRBJ2-5; 7 bases map to TRBD1. Gene TRBJ2-7 matches the end of the DNA better, so the J call may be wrong. Germline CDR1 and CDR2: LNHNV and YYDKDF (reference sequence). The CDR3 totals 15 residues. The CDR3, as DNA: TGTGCCACCAGCAGACGGACAGGCGGATTGTACGAGCAGTACTTC. Residues: CATSRRTGGLYEQYF.

This clonotype came up a few times. The chain links TRBV4-3 to TRBJ2-3; D is perhaps TRBD2 (5 bases). The CDR3 is 13 amino acids. With 3 bases removed from V and 5 bases from J, the gap between germline ends came to 9 bases. Germline values: CDR1 LGHNA, CDR2 YSLEER. CDR3 DNA: TGCGCCAGCAGCCAGAATCGGGGAGATACGCAGTATTTT. Translating it yields CASSQNRGDTQYF.

This clonotype was seen a single time. The chain has TRBV7-2 and TRBJ2-4, with TRBD1 matching 7 bases. Judging by the DNA end, TRBJ2-7 fits better; the J call may be wrong. There are 17 residues in the CDR3. Germline CDR1 SGHTA, CDR2 FQGNSA. DNA for the CDR3: TGTGCCAGCAGCTTAGGGGGGATTCCGGGACAGACCTACGAGCAGTACTTC. This encodes CASSLGGIPGQTYEQYF.

A few counts support this clonotype. V is TRBV7-2 and J is TRBJ1-1; possible D gene TRBD1, 5 bases. The V end lost 3 bases, the J end lost 5 bases, and 13 bases lay between the germline ends. The V gene's germline CDR1 is SGHTA and CDR2 FQGNSA. The CDR3 spans 14 residues. This chain's CDR3 is CASSLSWGVTEAFF. The CDR3 DNA is TGTGCCAGCAGCTTGTCCTGGGGCGTAACTGAAGCTTTCTTT.

This clonotype was observed a handful of times. The chain joins TRBV20-1 to TRBJ2-4, with a weak D call TRBD1 (6 bases). The V gene's germline CDR1 is DFQATT and CDR2 SNEGSKA (reference sequence). The CDR3 loop spans 13 amino acids. V was clipped by 5 bases and J by 0 bases, with 8 bases between them. CDR3 sequence: CSAGQLAKNIQYF. CDR3 in DNA: TGCAGTGCTGGACAGTTAGCCAAAAACATTCAGTACTTC.

J is TRBJ2-3 and V is TRBV27; 15 positions match TRBD2. Looked up from germline, CDR1 is MNHEY and CDR2 is SMNVEV (reference sequence). Trimming cost V 10 bases and J 4 bases; bases outside gene matches: 6. The CDR3 totals 15 residues. In DNA form, the CDR3 reads TGTGCCACCGGACTAGCGGGGGGGAGGGCAGATACGCAGTATTTT. Translating gives CATGLAGGRADTQYF.

This clonotype was recorded at least ten times. The rearrangement joins TRBV7-3 to TRBJ2-6; D may be TRBD1 or TRBD2 (5 bases each). Germline loops: CDR1 SGHTA, CDR2 FQGTGA. V was shortened by 5 bases and J by 0 bases, with 20 bases between the two germline ends. The CDR3 length is 19 residues. The CDR3 sequence is CASSPTPRDGNSGANVLTF. The CDR3 region has the DNA TGTGCCAGCAGCCCCACCCCCCGGGACGGAAACTCTGGGGCCAACGTCCTGACTTTC.

This clonotype was recorded a few times. V and J are TRBV13 and TRBJ2-7, with 10 bases aligning to TRBD2. Germline CDR1 PRHDT, CDR2 FYEKMQ (reference sequence). The V segment lost 6 bases and the J segment 2 bases; nucleotides outside the gene matches: 7. The CDR3 is made up of 15 amino acids. For the CDR3, the DNA is TGTGCCAGCAGATCCACTAGCGGGGCTACCTACGAGCAGTACTTC. Encoded protein: CASRSTSGATYEQYF.